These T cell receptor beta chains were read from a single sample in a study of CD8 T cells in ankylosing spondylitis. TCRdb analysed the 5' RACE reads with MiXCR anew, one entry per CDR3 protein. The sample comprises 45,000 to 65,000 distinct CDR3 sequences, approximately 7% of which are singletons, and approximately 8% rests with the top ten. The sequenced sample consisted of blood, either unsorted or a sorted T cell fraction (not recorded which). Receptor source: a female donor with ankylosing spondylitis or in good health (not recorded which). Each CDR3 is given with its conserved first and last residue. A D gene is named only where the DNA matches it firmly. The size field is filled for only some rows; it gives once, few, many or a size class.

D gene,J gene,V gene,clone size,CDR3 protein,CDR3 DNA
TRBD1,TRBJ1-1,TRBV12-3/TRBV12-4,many,CASSPQGAGTEAFF,TGTGCCAGCAGTCCACAGGGGGCGGGTACTGAAGCTTTCTTT
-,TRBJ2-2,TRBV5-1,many,CASSLDGNTGELFF,TGCGCCAGCAGCTTGGACGGGAACACCGGGGAGCTGTTTTTT
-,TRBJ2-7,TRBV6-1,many,CASSRGRSYEQYF,TGTGCCAGCAGTCGCGGACGCTCCTACGAGCAGTACTTC
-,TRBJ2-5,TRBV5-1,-,CASSPSGRTEETQYF,TGCGCCAGCAGCCCCTCAGGGAGGACTGAGGAGACCCAGTACTTC
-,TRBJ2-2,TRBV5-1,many,CASSLTRPNTGELFF,TGCGCCAGCAGCTTGACCAGGCCTAACACCGGGGAGCTGTTTTTT
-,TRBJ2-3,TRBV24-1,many,CATSEGVRSSTDTQYF,TGTGCCACCAGTGAGGGGGTTCGATCTAGCACAGATACGCAGTATTTT
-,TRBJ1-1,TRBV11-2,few,CASSWRNTEAFF,TGTGCCAGCAGCTGGAGGAACACTGAAGCTTTCTTT
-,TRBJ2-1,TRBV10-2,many,CASSQGRRVNSYNEQFF,TGCGCCAGTAGTCAGGGTCGGAGGGTGAACTCCTACAATGAGCAGTTCTTC
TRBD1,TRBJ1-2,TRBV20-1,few,CSASAKWDRGDYTF,TGCAGTGCTAGCGCGAAGTGGGACAGGGGCGACTACACCTTC
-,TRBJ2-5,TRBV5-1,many,CASSYLQETQYF,TGCGCCAGCAGCTACCTACAAGAGACCCAGTACTTC
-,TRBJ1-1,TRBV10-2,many,CASSVAENTEAFF,TGCGCCAGCAGTGTTGCCGAGAACACTGAAGCTTTCTTT
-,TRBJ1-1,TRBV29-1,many,CSVGGRSPYTEAFF,TGCAGCGTTGGGGGACGGTCCCCGTACACTGAAGCTTTCTTT
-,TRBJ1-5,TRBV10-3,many,CAISESYPGGQPQHF,TGTGCCATCAGTGAGTCCTATCCGGGGGGTCAGCCCCAGCATTTT
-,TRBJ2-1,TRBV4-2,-,CAISPGLLGGVVEQFF,TGTGCCATCAGCCCCGGGCTTCTCGGGGGTGTCGTTGAGCAGTTCTTC
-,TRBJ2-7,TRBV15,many,CATSRDWGYEQYF,TGTGCCACCAGCAGAGATTGGGGGTACGAGCAGTACTTC
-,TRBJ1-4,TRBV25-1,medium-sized,CASSEGQTQKLFF,TGTGCCAGCAGTGAAGGACAGACACAAAAACTGTTTTTT
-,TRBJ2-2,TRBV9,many,CASSPLGAGELFF,TGTGCCAGCAGCCCCCTAGGAGCCGGGGAGCTGTTTTTT
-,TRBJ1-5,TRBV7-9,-,CASSRGGGGRVRQPQHF,TGTGCCAGCAGCCGAGGTGGGGGCGGTAGGGTGAGGCAGCCCCAGCATTTT
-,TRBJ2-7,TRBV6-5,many,CASSYSGSSYEQYF,TGTGCCAGCAGTTACTCGGGGAGCTCCTACGAGCAGTACTTC
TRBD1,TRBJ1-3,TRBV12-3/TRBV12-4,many,CASSLVTGTGSGNTIYF,TGTGCCAGCAGCTTAGTAACGGGGACAGGCTCTGGAAACACCATATATTTT
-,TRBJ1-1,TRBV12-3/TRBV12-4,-,CASNVRGSGGTEAFF,TGTGCCAGCAATGTCCGCGGGTCCGGAGGGACTGAAGCTTTCTTT
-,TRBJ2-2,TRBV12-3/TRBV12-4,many,CASSFGASGGLFF,TGTGCCAGCAGTTTTGGGGCCTCGGGCGGGCTGTTTTTT
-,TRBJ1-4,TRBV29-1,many,CSGKSAGDEKLFF,TGCAGCGGCAAAAGCGCCGGGGATGAAAAACTGTTTTTT
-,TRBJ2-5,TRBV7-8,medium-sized,CASSLVVGLQETQYF,TGTGCCAGCAGCTTAGTAGTAGGGCTCCAAGAGACCCAGTACTTC
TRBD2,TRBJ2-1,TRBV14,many,CASSQGGSGGEFYNEQFF,TGTGCCAGCAGCCAAGGAGGGAGCGGGGGAGAATTCTACAATGAGCAGTTCTTC
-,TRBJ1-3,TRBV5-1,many,CASSPTASGNTIYF,TGCGCCAGCAGCCCGACAGCCTCTGGAAACACCATATATTTT
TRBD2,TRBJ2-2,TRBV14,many,CASSQDRKRGTYTGELFF,TGTGCCAGCAGCCAAGATCGAAAGCGGGGGACTTACACCGGGGAGCTGTTTTTT
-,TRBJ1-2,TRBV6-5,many,CASSYAGAHYGYTF,TGTGCCAGCAGTTACGCCGGGGCACACTATGGCTACACCTTC
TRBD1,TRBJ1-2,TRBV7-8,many,CASSSRQGLAKLGGYTF,TGTGCCAGCAGCTCACGACAGGGGTTAGCTAAGTTGGGTGGCTACACCTTC
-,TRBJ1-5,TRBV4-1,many,CASSQIRGPQHF,TGCGCCAGCAGTCAGATTCGGGGGCCCCAGCATTTT
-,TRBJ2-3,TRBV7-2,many,CASSLANTDTQYF,TGTGCCAGCAGCTTAGCGAACACAGATACGCAGTATTTT
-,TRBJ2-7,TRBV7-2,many,CASSFQLGEQYF,TGTGCCAGCAGCTTTCAGCTCGGCGAGCAGTACTTC
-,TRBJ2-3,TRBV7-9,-,CASSLAPGLGGTDTQYF,TGTGCCAGCAGCTTAGCCCCGGGACTTGGGGGCACAGATACGCAGTATTTT
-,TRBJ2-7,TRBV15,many,CATSRDKGRYF,TGTGCCACCAGCAGAGATAAGGGACGGTACTTC
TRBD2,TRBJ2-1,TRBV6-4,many,CASSDPRGGQHEQFF,TGTGCCAGCAGTGACCCCCGGGGGGGCCAGCATGAGCAGTTCTTC
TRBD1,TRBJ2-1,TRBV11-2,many,CASSPRRGPSSYNEQFF,TGTGCCAGCAGCCCACGCAGGGGGCCAAGCTCCTACAATGAGCAGTTCTTC
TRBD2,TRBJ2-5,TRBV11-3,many,CASSLSGAETQYF,TGTGCCAGCAGCTTGAGCGGGGCGGAGACCCAGTACTTC
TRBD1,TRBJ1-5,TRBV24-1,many,CATSGVGTGSQPQHF,TGTGCCACCAGTGGAGTTGGGACAGGCAGTCAGCCCCAGCATTTT
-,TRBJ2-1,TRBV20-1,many,CSAPRRAFSYNEQFF,TGCAGTGCTCCCCGGCGCGCGTTCTCCTACAATGAGCAGTTCTTC
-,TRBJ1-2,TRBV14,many,CASSQDPRGGYTF,TGTGCCAGCAGCCAAGATCCTAGGGGAGGCTACACCTTC
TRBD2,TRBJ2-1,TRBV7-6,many,CASSFTYPGLAVYNEQFF,TGTGCCAGCAGCTTCACCTACCCGGGACTAGCGGTCTACAATGAGCAGTTCTTC
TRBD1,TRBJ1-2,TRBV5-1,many,CASSLGDSNYGYTF,TGCGCCAGCAGCTTGGGGGACAGTAACTATGGCTACACCTTC
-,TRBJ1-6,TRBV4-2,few,CASSQDTQGYNSPLHF,TGTGCCAGCAGCCAAGATACCCAGGGGTATAATTCACCCCTCCACTTT
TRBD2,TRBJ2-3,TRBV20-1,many,CSARDSGGADTQYF,TGCAGTGCTAGAGATAGCGGGGGGGCAGATACGCAGTATTTT
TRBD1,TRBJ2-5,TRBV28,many,CASSKFDRVGKETQYF,TGTGCCAGCTCCAAGTTCGACAGGGTAGGCAAAGAGACCCAGTACTTC
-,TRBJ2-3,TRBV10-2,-,CASSGRDSDTQYF,TGCGCCAGCAGCGGGAGAGATTCAGATACGCAGTATTTT
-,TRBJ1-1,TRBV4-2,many,CASSLVGGAGTEAFF,TGTGCCAGCAGCCTCGTTGGGGGGGCTGGCACTGAAGCTTTCTTT